This T cell receptor (beta chain) was identified during a study of Ad26.COV2.S vaccination and SARS-CoV-2 variants. Study-level findings and limits: Vaccine recipients showed a spike-specific TCR breadth that was higher than in placebo recipients.

The CDR3 has 14 residues. V dropped 1 base and J dropped 1 base, with 7 bases sitting between them. Germline CDR1 is LNHDA and CDR2 is SQIVND (reference sequence). Here immunoSEQ multiplex PCR was the method, and the copy in TCRdb shows in-frame clones only, minus some. The sample includes around 250,000 clones, roughly 85% of them seen just once. Noted treatment: roughly 18 received Ad26.COV2.S at low or high dose, single or two shots; five or six received placebo; per-sample allocation not given. At day 63 after the first vaccine or placebo injection, samples were drawn. Of note for this clone: Its cognate antigen is unknown.

This chain connects TRBV19 to TRBJ1-1; possible D gene TRBD1, 5 bases. Sequenced here: peripheral blood, sampled in a trial of Ad26.COV2.S vaccine versus placebo. The receptor was derived from a person aged 18-65 years who received the Ad26.COV2.S COVID-19 vaccine or a placebo. CDR3 in amino acids: CASSIAQANTEAFF. CDR3 coding DNA: TGTGCCAGTAGTATAGCACAGGCGAACACTGAAGCTTTCTTT.